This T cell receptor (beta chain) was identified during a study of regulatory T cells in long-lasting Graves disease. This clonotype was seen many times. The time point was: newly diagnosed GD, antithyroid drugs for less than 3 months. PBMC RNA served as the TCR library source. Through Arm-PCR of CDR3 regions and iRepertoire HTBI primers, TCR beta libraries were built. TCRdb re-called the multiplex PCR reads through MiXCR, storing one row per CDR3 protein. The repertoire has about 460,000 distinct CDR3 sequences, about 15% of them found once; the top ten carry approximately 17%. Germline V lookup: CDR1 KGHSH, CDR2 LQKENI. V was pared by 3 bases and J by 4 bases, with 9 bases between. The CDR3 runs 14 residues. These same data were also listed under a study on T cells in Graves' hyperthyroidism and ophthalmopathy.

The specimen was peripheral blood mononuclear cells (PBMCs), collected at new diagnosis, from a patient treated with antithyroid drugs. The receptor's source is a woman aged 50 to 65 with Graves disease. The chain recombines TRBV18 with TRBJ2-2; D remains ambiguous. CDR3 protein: CASSPSSVTGELFF. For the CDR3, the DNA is TGTGCCAGCTCACCTAGTAGTGTCACCGGGGAGCTGTTTTTT.